This is a list of T cell receptor beta chains from one sample in a study of shared clonotypes between healthy human individuals. Method: immunoSEQ multiplex PCR; TCRdb's copy keeps in-frame clones and lacks some. The sample shows under 2,000,000 clones, just under 95% of them seen only once. The sample was naive CD8+ T cells sorted from blood. These receptors were collected from a man younger than 35 in good health. The CDR3 runs from the conserved cysteine through the conserved F or W. A D gene is named only where the DNA matches it firmly. Clone sizes are given selectively: once, few, many, or a class where the clone is expanded.

>TRBV15|.|TRBJ2-7|.
CATSRDRQSYEQYF
TGTGCCACCAGCAGAGATAGACAGTCCTACGAGCAGTACTTC
>TRBV19|.|TRBJ1-2|.
CASIPPGDYGYTF
TGTGCCAGTATTCCTCCGGGCGACTATGGCTACACCTTC
>TRBV29-1|.|TRBJ2-2|.
CSAGHGPSGELFF
TGCAGCGCTGGGCACGGACCAAGTGGGGAGCTGTTTTTT
>TRBV7-2|.|TRBJ2-7|TRBD2
CASSESGTYEQYF
TGTGCCAGCAGCGAGAGCGGGACCTACGAGCAGTACTTC
>TRBV5-1|.|TRBJ2-1|TRBD1
CASAGGLSSYNEQFF
TGCGCCAGTGCAGGGGGCTTGAGCTCCTACAATGAGCAGTTCTTC
>TRBV27|.|TRBJ2-2|TRBD1
CASRAQGAGELFF
TGTGCCAGCAGAGCGCAGGGGGCCGGGGAGCTGTTTTTT
>TRBV4-1|.|TRBJ1-2|TRBD1
CASRFPGQGGGYTF
TGCGCCAGCAGATTTCCGGGACAGGGGGGTGGCTACACCTTC
>TRBV4-3|once|TRBJ1-1|TRBD1
CASSQDGTGDTEAFF
TGCGCCAGCAGCCAAGATGGGACAGGAGACACTGAAGCTTTCTTT
>TRBV5-1|.|TRBJ2-7|TRBD2
CASRPSGSSRDEQYF
TGCGCCAGCAGGCCTAGCGGGAGCTCTAGGGACGAGCAGTACTTC
>TRBV6-1|once|TRBJ1-3|.
CASSASREGTGNTIYF
TGTGCCAGCAGTGCAAGCAGGGAAGGGACCGGAAACACCATATATTTT
>TRBV5-6|.|TRBJ2-7|TRBD1
CASRTTGGHEQYF
TGTGCCAGCAGAACGACAGGGGGCCACGAGCAGTACTTC
>TRBV5-1|.|TRBJ2-5|TRBD1
CASSVQGAVETQYF
TGCGCCAGCAGCGTACAGGGGGCGGTGGAGACCCAGTACTTC
>TRBV6-5|.|TRBJ1-4|.
CASGIWSEKLFF
TGTGCCAGCGGCATTTGGAGTGAAAAACTGTTTTTT
>TRBV7-8|.|TRBJ2-7|.
CASSLGQDLEQYF
TGTGCCAGCAGCTTAGGGCAGGACCTCGAGCAGTACTTC
>TRBV6-1|.|TRBJ1-6|.
CASSEAGPGTYNSPLHF
TGTGCCAGCAGTGAAGCAGGGCCCGGGACCTATAATTCACCCCTCCACTTT
>TRBV6-1|.|TRBJ2-2|.
CASSEWLTGELFF
TGTGCCAGCAGTGAATGGCTCACCGGGGAGCTGTTTTTT
>TRBV10-3|.|TRBJ2-1|.
CAGAPTYNEQFF
TGTGCCGGAGCGCCCACCTACAATGAGCAGTTCTTC
>TRBV7-6|.|TRBJ2-7|TRBD2
CASSLGDTGGEPYEQYF
TGTGCCAGCAGCTTAGGCGATACGGGAGGGGAGCCCTACGAGCAGTACTTC
>TRBV2|.|TRBJ2-2|TRBD2
CASRSSGSSGELFF
TGTGCCAGCAGGTCTAGCGGGAGCTCCGGGGAGCTGTTTTTT
>TRBV10-2|.|TRBJ1-1|.
CASRTSGPRIEAFF
TGCGCCAGCAGGACCTCGGGACCTCGAATTGAAGCTTTCTTT
>TRBV30|.|TRBJ1-2|.
CAWRDYPGYTF
TGTGCCTGGAGGGACTATCCGGGCTACACCTTC
>TRBV5-4|.|TRBJ2-7|.
CASSDRPSSYEQYF
TGTGCCAGCAGCGACAGGCCGAGCTCCTACGAGCAGTACTTC